This TCR beta chain was obtained from a study of read filtering for tumor transcriptome and immune sequencing (dated by TCRdb to the early 2020s). Background for the entire study: Of the patients in the cohort, around 17 were male and 14 were female, and their mean age was 65.9 years, with a range of about 40 to 85. By revised international staging, eight or nine patients were R-ISS I, under 20 were R-ISS II and roughly seven were R-ISS III. After DNase treatment, whole-transcriptome libraries were prepared using the TruSeq RNA Access Library Prep Kit. Per sample, about 4.05 to 11 million TCR-region mapped reads were obtained with IR-seq, compared with only roughly 75 to 1,400 with RNA-seq. Using the same bone marrow samples, the study compared TCR repertoires obtained by targeted immune repertoire sequencing with those obtained by bulk whole-transcriptome sequencing. One of the main goals was to work out a read-filtering strategy for immune repertoire data, in particular whether clonotypes backed by only a single read should be removed.

Details on this clonotype: Its target antigen remains unknown. No much larger clonotype is one base removed from it; base qualities were not supplied.

The Immunoverse kit was used to build TCR libraries from about 400 ng RNA, with molecular barcoded adaptors covering alpha/delta and beta/gamma chains. TCR library preparation used the same RNA that was used for transcriptome sequencing. Sequencing of the TCR libraries was done on an Illumina HiSeq 4000 with 2 x 150 cycles. The authors' pipeline ran thus. TCR reads were aligned to human V, D, J and C references and assembled into CDR3 clonotypes with MiXCR, including quality filtering and error correction. The tcR package in R was used to analyze clonotype counts and gene usage diversity. Raw mapping reads were checked after the RNA-seq reads had been mapped by STAR aligner version 2.5.3a onto the human GRCh37 genome. To test how sequencing depth affects detected clonotypes, IR-seq fastq files were randomly downsampled with Seqtk 1.3. TCRdb reanalyzed the raw reads on its own, using fastp at Q25 for trimming and MiXCR for clone calling, and kept in-frame beta chains. Duplicate CDR3 protein sequences are folded into a single record with the most common DNA and genes. None of the V and J calls come from the authors' own analysis; TCRdb made them. Counted in this sample were 850 to 1,000 distinct CDR3 sequences; approximately 82% of them appeared once. Around 50% of the sample comes from the top ten.

Results the study describes overall, beyond this receptor: Clonotypes were captured by IR-seq at much higher depth and more reliably than by RNA-seq, and smaller IR-seq throughput was sufficient for identification of most shared clonotypes. The correlation between IR-seq and RNA-seq shared clonotype proportions was increased by removal of single-read clonotypes. Rather than purified T cells, the sorted CD138-negative fraction was a mixed bone marrow immune population. In IR-seq, single-read clonotypes were approximately 81% of clonotypes but approximately 3.2% of total reads; in RNA-seq they were roughly 77% of clonotypes and about 40% of reads.

Bone marrow was sampled from every patient at the time of active disease. Ficoll-Hypaque density gradient centrifugation was used to isolate bone marrow mononuclear cells. Myeloma plasma cells were removed and CD138-negative cells were obtained by negative selection following labeling with CD138 magnetic microbeads on a MACS separator. The purity of the isolated cells was checked by flow cytometry with CD138 antibodies on an Attune NxT. Total RNA was extracted with TRIzol reagent and quantified with a NanoDrop spectrophotometer. Paired RNA-seq and IR-seq were performed on the CD138-negative bone marrow sample of each patient. Input material: a population of CD138-negative cells sorted from bone marrow. According to the study, the label for this sample's cell subset or site signals: bone marrow mononuclear cells depleted of CD138+ plasma/myeloma cells by negative magnetic selection. The sequence was collected from a donor at least 40 years old with multiple myeloma. This table probably holds off-target reads from a library built for another chain.

The CDR3 region has the sequence CSTPGLAGYNEQYF. The DNA is as follows: TGCAGTACTCCAGGACTAGCGGGGTACAATGAGCAGTACTTC. The rearranged chain carries TRBV20-1 and TRBJ2-7; TRBD2 aligns with 12 central bases. From the germline V gene (reference sequence), CDR1 is DFQATT and CDR2 is SNEGSKA. The CDR3 has 14 amino acids, counting the end cysteine and phenylalanine. CDR3 DNA is the only sequence kept; it has 42 bases, read in frame from the first base. V is pruned by 8 bases and J by 7 bases, leaving 12 bases of the junction without a gene match.